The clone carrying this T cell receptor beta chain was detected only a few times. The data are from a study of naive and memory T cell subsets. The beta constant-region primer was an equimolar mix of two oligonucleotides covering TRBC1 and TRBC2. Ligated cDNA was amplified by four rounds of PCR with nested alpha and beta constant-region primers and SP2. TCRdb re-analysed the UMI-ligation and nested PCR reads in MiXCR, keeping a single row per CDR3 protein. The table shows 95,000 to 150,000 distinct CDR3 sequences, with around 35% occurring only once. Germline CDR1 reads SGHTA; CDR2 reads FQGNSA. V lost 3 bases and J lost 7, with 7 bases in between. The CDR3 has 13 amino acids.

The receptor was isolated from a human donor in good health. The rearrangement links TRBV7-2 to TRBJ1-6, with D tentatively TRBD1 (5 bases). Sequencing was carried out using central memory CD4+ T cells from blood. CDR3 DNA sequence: TGTGCCAGCAGCTTGGAGGGGAATTCACCCCTCCACTTT. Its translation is CASSLEGNSPLHF.